The sequence of this TCR beta chain was determined in a study of blood T cell repertoires in COVID-19. Whole-study context: From the United States, Italy and Spain came samples of acute and convalescent COVID-19. PBMCs, B-cell-depleted T cells, or T cells provided the cDNA or gDNA that made up the material.

The ends were cut back, 6 bases at V and 1 base at J, with 13 bases in the middle. Per germline, CDR1 MDHEN and CDR2 SYDVKM. The CDR3 consists of 16 residues. A Seattle source enrolled patients during active infection and followed them longitudinally. Original methodology: Reference gene primer amplification yielded estimated nucleated cell counts. Using immunoSEQ multiplex PCR, the repertoire was profiled, and TCRdb retains in-frame clones only, with some absent. The V and J calls and clone size are taken from that table; D and trimming were inferred from the DNA. The sample lists about 260,000 clones; about 87% were seen once.

The sample was peripheral blood. This chain joins TRBV28 and TRBJ1-6, with D tentatively TRBD1 (6 bases). This TCR was sampled from a woman in her 70s with COVID-19, enrolled during active disease. DNA for the CDR3: TGTGCCAGCAGCAACAGGGACGGGTCCTATAATTCACCCCTCCACTTT. It yields the protein CASSNRDGSYNSPLHF.